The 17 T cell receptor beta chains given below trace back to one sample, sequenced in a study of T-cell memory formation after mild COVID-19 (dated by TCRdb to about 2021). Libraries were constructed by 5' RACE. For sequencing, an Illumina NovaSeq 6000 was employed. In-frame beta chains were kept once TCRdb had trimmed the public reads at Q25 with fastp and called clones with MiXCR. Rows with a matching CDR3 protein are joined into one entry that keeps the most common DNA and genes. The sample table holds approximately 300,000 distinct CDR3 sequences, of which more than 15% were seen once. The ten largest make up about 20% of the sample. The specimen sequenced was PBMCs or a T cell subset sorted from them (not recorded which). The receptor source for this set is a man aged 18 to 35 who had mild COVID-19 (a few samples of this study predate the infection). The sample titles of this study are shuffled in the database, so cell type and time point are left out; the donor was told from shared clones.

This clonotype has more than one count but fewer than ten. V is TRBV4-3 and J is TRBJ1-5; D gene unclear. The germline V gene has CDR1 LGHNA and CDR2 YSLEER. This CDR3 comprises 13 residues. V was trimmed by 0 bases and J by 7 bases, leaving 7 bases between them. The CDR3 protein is CASSQDRRQPQHF. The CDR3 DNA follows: TGCGCCAGCAGCCAAGATAGGAGACAGCCCCAGCATTTT.

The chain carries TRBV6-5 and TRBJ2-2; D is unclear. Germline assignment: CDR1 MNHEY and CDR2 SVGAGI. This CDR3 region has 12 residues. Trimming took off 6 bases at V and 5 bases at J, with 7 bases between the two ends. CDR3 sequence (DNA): TGTGCCAGCAGCACGACTACCGGGGAGCTGTTTTTT. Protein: CASSTTTGELFF.

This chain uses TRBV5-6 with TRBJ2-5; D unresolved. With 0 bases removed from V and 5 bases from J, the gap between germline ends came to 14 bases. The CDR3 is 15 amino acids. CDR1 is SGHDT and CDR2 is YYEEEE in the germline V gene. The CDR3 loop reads CASSLVTYPRETQYF. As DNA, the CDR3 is TGTGCCAGCAGCTTGGTTACATACCCGCGGGAGACCCAGTACTTC.

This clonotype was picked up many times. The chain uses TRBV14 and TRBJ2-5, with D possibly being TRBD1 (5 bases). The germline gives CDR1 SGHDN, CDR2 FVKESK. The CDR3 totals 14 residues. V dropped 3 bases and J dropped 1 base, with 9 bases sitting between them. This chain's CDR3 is CASSQWGLQETQYF. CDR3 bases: TGTGCCAGCAGCCAGTGGGGCCTCCAAGAGACCCAGTACTTC.

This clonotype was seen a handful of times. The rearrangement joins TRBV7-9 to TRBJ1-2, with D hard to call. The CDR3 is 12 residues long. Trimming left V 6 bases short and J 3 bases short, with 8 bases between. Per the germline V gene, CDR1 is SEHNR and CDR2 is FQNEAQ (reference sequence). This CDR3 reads CASRGSDYGYTF. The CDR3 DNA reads TGTGCCAGCAGGGGCTCGGACTATGGCTACACCTTC.

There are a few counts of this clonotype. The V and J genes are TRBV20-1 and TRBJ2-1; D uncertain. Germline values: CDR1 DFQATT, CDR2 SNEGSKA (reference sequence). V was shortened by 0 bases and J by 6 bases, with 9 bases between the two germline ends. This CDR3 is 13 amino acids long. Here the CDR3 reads CSARDPLINEQFF. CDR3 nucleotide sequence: TGCAGTGCTAGAGATCCCCTTATCAATGAGCAGTTCTTC.

The CDR3 region is CASSEPEYSPLHF. In DNA, the CDR3 is TGCGCCAGCAGCGAACCAGAGTATTCACCCCTCCACTTT. The genes are TRBV5-1 and TRBJ1-6; D call uncertain. Trimming took 4 bases from V and 8 from J, leaving 10 bases between them. This CDR3 region has 13 residues. Germline CDR1 and CDR2: SGHRS and YFSETQ.

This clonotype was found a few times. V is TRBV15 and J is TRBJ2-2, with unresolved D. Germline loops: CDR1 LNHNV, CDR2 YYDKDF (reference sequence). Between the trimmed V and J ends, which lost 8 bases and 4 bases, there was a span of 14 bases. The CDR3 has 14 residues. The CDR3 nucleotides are TGTGCCACCGAGCGCGGAGATCGCACCGGGGAGCTGTTTTTT. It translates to CATERGDRTGELFF.

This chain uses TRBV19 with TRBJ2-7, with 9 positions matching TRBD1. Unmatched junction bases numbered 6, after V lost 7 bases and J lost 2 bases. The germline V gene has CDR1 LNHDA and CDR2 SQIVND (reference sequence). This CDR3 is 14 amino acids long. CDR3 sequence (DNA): TGTGCCAGTACTTTTGGACAGGGGCCCTACGAGCAGTACTTC. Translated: CASTFGQGPYEQYF. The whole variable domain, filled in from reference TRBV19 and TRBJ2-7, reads DGGITQSPKYLFRKEGQNVTLSCEQNLNHDAMYWYRQDPGQGLRLIYYSQIVNDFQKGDIAEGYSVSREKKESFPLTVTSAQKNPTAFYLCASTFGQGPYEQYFGPGTRLTVT.

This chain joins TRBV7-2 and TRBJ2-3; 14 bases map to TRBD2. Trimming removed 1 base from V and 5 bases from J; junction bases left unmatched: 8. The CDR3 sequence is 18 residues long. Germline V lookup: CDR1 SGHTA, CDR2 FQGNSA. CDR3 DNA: TGTGCCAGCAGCTTAGATTCGAGACTAGCGGGGGGGTTAGATACGCAGTATTTT. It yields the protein CASSLDSRLAGGLDTQYF.

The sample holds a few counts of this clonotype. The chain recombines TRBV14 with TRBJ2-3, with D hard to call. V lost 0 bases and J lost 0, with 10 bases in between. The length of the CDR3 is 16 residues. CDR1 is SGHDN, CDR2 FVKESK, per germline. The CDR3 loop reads CASSQDWARSTDTQYF. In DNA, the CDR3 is TGTGCCAGCAGCCAAGATTGGGCCAGGAGCACAGATACGCAGTATTTT. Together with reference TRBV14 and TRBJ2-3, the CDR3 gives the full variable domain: EAGVTQFPSHSVIEKGQTVTLRCDPISGHDNLYWYRRVMGKEIKFLLHFVKESKQDESGMPNNRFLAERTGGTYSTLKVQPAELEDSGVYFCASSQDWARSTDTQYFGPGTRLTVL.

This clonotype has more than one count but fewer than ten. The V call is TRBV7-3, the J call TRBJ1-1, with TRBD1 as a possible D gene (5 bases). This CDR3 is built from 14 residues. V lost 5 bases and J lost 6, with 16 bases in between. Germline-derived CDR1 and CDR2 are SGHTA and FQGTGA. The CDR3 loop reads CASSRSGGGAEAFF. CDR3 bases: TGTGCCAGCAGCCGATCCGGGGGAGGGGCTGAAGCTTTCTTT.

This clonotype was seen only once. CDR3 loop: CASSQGVTYEQYV. The DNA of the CDR3 is TGCGCCAGCAGCCAAGGGGTAACCTACGAGCAGTACGTC. This chain joins TRBV3-1 and TRBJ2-7; D perhaps matches TRBD1 (5 bases). CDR1 is LGHDT, CDR2 YNNKEL, per germline (reference sequence). CDR3 length: 13 amino acids.

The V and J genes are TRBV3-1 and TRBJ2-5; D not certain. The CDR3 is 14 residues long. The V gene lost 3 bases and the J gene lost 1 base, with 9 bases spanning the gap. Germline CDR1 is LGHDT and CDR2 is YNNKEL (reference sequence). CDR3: CASSHRDLQETQYF. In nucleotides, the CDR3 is TGTGCCAGCAGCCACAGAGACCTCCAAGAGACCCAGTACTTC.

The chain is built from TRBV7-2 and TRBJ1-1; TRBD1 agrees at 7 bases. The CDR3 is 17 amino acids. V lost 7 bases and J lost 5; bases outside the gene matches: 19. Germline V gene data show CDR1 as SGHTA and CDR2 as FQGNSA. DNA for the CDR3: TGTGCCAGCACCTTGGAAGACAGGGCCCGAGTCCGGACTGAAGCTTTCTTT. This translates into CASTLEDRARVRTEAFF.

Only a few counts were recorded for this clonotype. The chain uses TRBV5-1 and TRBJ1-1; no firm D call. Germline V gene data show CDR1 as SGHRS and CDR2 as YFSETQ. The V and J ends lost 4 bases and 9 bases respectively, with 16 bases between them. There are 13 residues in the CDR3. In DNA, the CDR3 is TGCGCCAGCAGCGAAAACCTGGATGAACAAGCTTTCTTT. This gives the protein CASSENLDEQAFF.

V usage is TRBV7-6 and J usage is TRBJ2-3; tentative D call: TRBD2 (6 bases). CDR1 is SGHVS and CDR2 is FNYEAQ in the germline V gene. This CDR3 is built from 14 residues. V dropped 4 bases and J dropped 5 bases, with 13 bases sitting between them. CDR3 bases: TGTGCCAGCAGCTCGGGGGTCCCAGAAGATACGCAGTATTTT. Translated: CASSSGVPEDTQYF.